This TCR beta chain derives from a study of early T cells in non-severe SARS-CoV-2 infection. Each CDR3 protein gets one entry after TCRdb re-called the 5' RACE reads with MiXCR. Of approximately 70,000 distinct CDR3 sequences in the sample, roughly 10% were seen once. V gave up 5 bases and J gave up 0 bases; unmatched junction bases: 9. CDR1 is ENHRY, CDR2 SYGVKD, per germline. The CDR3 spans 16 residues. The source is an adult who was a healthcare worker with PCR-confirmed SARS-CoV-2 infection or an uninfected control (not recorded which). The genes are TRBV10-3 and TRBJ2-7; TRBD1 matches 8 bases. The source material was whole blood, sampled at baseline. The CDR3 sequence: CAISQSRTGSSYEQYF. In DNA, the CDR3 is TGTGCCATCAGTCAGAGCCGGACAGGGAGCTCCTACGAGCAGTACTTC.